Following are 18 T cell receptor beta chains from one sample sequenced in a study of shared clonotypes between healthy human individuals. TCRdb's copy holds only in-frame clones and misses some; the assay was immunoSEQ multiplex PCR. The sample consists of about 1.4 million clones, 96% of them appearing once. Sample: naive CD4+ T cells sorted from blood. The subset here: CD45RA+ positively selected. The receptors here all came from a man between 25 and 39 years old in good health.

On this clone itself: At one boundary the junction diverges from the germline segment, which might be a read error. The gene calls are TRBV4-3 and TRBJ2-3, with D possibly matching TRBD1 (5 bases). Per the germline V gene, CDR1 is LGHNA and CDR2 is YSLEER. The CDR3 totals 15 residues. The DNA for the CDR3 is TGCGCCAGCAGTCAAGGGGTCGCGAGCACAGATACGCAGTATTTT. Residues: CASSQGVASTDTQYF.

V gene TRBV6-1 combines with J gene TRBJ1-5; no clear D gene. Germline V gives CDR1 MNHNS, CDR2 SASEGT. The CDR3 is 13 residues long. Trimming took off 6 bases at V and 4 bases at J, with 10 bases between the two ends. This CDR3 is CASRFQINQPQHF. The CDR3 DNA follows: TGTGCCAGCAGGTTCCAGATTAATCAGCCCCAGCATTTT.

This clone has only one observation. This chain links TRBV9 with TRBJ2-2; 7 bases are shared with TRBD2. The CDR3 runs 16 residues. CDR1 is SGDLS, CDR2 YYNGEE, per germline. V lost 0 bases to trimming and J lost 1 base; unmatched junction nucleotides: 3. The CDR3 loop is CASSVARGGNTGELFF. CDR3 coding DNA: TGTGCCAGCAGCGTAGCTCGCGGGGGGAACACCGGGGAGCTGTTTTTT.

V is TRBV4-2 and J is TRBJ2-1; D ambiguous. CDR1 is LGHNA and CDR2 is YNFKEQ in the germline V gene. Deletions cut 3 bases from V and 8 bases from J, with 14 bases between. The CDR3 runs to 14 residues. The CDR3 here is CASSHETRLDEQFF. CDR3 coding DNA: TGTGCCAGCAGCCATGAAACTCGGCTGGATGAGCAGTTCTTC.

CDR3 protein: CASSFSWGLAGDQSYEQYF. The DNA for the CDR3 is TGTGCCAGCAGTTTCTCTTGGGGACTAGCGGGAGATCAAAGCTACGAGCAGTACTTC. This chain joins TRBV27 and TRBJ2-7; TRBD2 aligns across 14 bases. The CDR3 has 19 amino acids. The germline V gene encodes CDR1 MNHEY and CDR2 SMNVEV (reference sequence). Trimming at V came to 3 bases and at J to 3 bases, leaving 13 bases not matched to a gene.

With regard to this clone: In the same sample, other DNA sequences code for this CDR3. V is TRBV28 and J is TRBJ2-7; no firm D call. The CDR3 has 11 residues. CDR1 MDHEN and CDR2 SYDVKM come from the germline V gene. Trimming left V 5 bases short and J 2 bases short, with 4 bases between. CDR3 nucleotide sequence: TGTGCCAGCAGTCTGACCTACGAGCAGTACTTC. Translation gives CASSLTYEQYF.

The V and J genes are TRBV6-6 and TRBJ2-7; a possible D gene is TRBD2 (6 bases). CDR1 is MNHNY, CDR2 SVGAGI, per germline (reference sequence). The CDR3 is made up of 13 amino acids. V lost 8 bases and J 7 bases, leaving 18 bases between the germline ends. This CDR3 reads CASGSGPRGEQYF. The CDR3 nucleotides read TGTGCCAGCGGATCAGGACCTCGGGGGGAGCAGTACTTC.

This CDR3 reads CASSLARGAHTYEQYF. For the CDR3, the DNA is TGCGCCAGCAGCTTGGCTAGGGGGGCCCACACCTACGAGCAGTACTTC. The V gene is TRBV5-1, the J gene TRBJ2-7; D might be TRBD1 or TRBD2, each matching 6 bases. Per germline, CDR1 SGHRS and CDR2 YFSETQ. CDR3 size: 16 residues. Trimming removed 0 bases from V and 2 bases from J, with 15 bases in between.

The chain carries TRBV19 and TRBJ2-3; D is possibly TRBD1 or TRBD2 (6 bases each). V was cut by 6 bases and J by 0 bases, with 16 bases left in between. Germline values: CDR1 LNHDA, CDR2 SQIVND (reference sequence). This CDR3 comprises 16 residues. CDR3: CASSLIGGSSTDTQYF. CDR3 nucleotides: TGTGCCAGTAGCCTCATCGGGGGCAGCAGCACAGATACGCAGTATTTT.

In its sample, this clone was seen once. The J gene is TRBJ1-3, the V gene TRBV5-1; D ambiguous. V was shortened by 3 bases and J by 9 bases, with 13 bases between the two germline ends. The CDR3 has 13 amino acids. Germline-derived CDR1 and CDR2 are SGHRS and YFSETQ. CDR3 coding DNA: TGCGCCAGCAGCTCTCAGGTCGAGGGCACCATATATTTT. Amino acid sequence: CASSSQVEGTIYF.

A remark on this clone: At the DNA level, this CDR3 is encoded by other sequences in the same sample as well. V and J are TRBV11-2 and TRBJ2-3, with D unclear. CDR3 length equals 15 residues. V lost 0 bases and J lost 1, with 8 bases in between. CDR1 SGHAT and CDR2 FQNNGV come from the germline V gene. The CDR3 DNA sequence: TGTGCCAGCAGCTTAGAAGGCCTCCGCACAGATACGCAGTATTTT. Its protein is CASSLEGLRTDTQYF.

CDR3 region: CASSQTSRGSDTQYF. The CDR3 DNA follows: TGTGCCAGCAGCCAGACTAGTAGGGGGTCAGATACGCAGTATTTT. This chain uses TRBV7-9 with TRBJ2-3; either TRBD1 or TRBD2 may fit D (6 bases each). There are 15 residues in the CDR3. V lost 5 bases and J 4 bases, leaving 16 bases between the germline ends. CDR1 SEHNR and CDR2 FQNEAQ come from the germline V gene (reference sequence).

Comments on this clone: In the same sample, other DNA sequences code for this CDR3. The CDR3 coding sequence is TGCGCCAGCAGCCCCAGGACAGGGACGTACGAGCAGTACTTC. It is translated as CASSPRTGTYEQYF. V gene TRBV5-1 combines with J gene TRBJ2-7; TRBD1 agrees at 8 bases. The CDR3 extends over 14 amino acids. V dropped 4 bases and J dropped 4; count of bases not matched to a gene: 7. Looked up from germline, CDR1 is SGHRS and CDR2 is YFSETQ.

This chain uses TRBV29-1 with TRBJ2-5; the D gene is possibly TRBD1 (6 bases). Trimming took 6 bases from V and 2 from J, leaving 16 bases between them. This CDR3 is built from 14 residues. Germline CDR1 SQVTM, CDR2 ANQGSEA. The CDR3 loop reads CSVKWTVTQETQYF. CDR3 sequence (DNA): TGCAGCGTGAAATGGACAGTTACGCAAGAGACCCAGTACTTC.

The rearrangement uses TRBV19 and TRBJ2-1; D gene ambiguous. V gave up 5 bases and J gave up 0 bases, with 11 bases separating them. CDR1 and CDR2 (germline): LNHDA, SQIVND (reference sequence). This CDR3 contains 15 residues. CDR3 loop: CASSGVHSSYNEQFF. The CDR3 bases are TGTGCCAGTAGTGGGGTTCACAGCTCCTACAATGAGCAGTTCTTC.

The rearrangement links TRBV28 to TRBJ2-7; maybe TRBD1 (6 bases). V was pared by 5 bases and J by 12 bases, with 17 bases between. This CDR3 comprises 12 residues. CDR1 is MDHEN, CDR2 SYDVKM, per germline. CDR3 DNA: TGTGCCAGCAGTCTTGACAGGTGGTGGCGGTACTTC. This sequence encodes CASSLDRWWRYF.

The V gene is TRBV12-5, the J gene TRBJ2-5; D is undetermined. From germline, CDR1 is LGHNT and CDR2 FRNRAP. V was cut by 6 bases and J by 4 bases, with 12 bases left in between. The CDR3 length is 13 residues. CDR3 nucleotide sequence: TGTGCTAGTGGGAACCCCGGTGGAGAGACCCAGTACTTC. Translated, it gives CASGNPGGETQYF.

The chain links TRBV7-8 to TRBJ2-7; weak D call: TRBD1 (7 bases). The CDR3 sequence is 18 residues long. Germline V gene lookup returns CDR1 SGHVS and CDR2 FQNEAQ. The V gene lost 4 bases and the J gene lost 1 base, with 23 bases spanning the gap. The CDR3 loop is CASSSDSTQGTPSYEQYF. The CDR3 region has the DNA TGTGCCAGCAGCTCAGATTCAACACAGGGGACTCCTTCCTACGAGCAGTACTTC. Looking up the rest from reference TRBV7-8 and TRBJ2-7 gives the full variable domain: GAGVSQSPRYKVAKRGQDVALRCDPISGHVSLFWYQQALGQGPEFLTYFQNEAQLDKSGLPSDRFFAERPEGSVSTLKIQRTQQEDSAVYLCASSSDSTQGTPSYEQYFGPGTRLTVT.